Included here is one T cell receptor beta chain sequence, with context. The antigen is undetermined. This sample stems from a study of CD8+CD57+ T cells in acquired aplastic anemia. Study at large: Each DNA sample taken from sorted CD4+ and CD8+ cells came to approximately 3.2 ug on average.

Genomic DNA acted as the template from which TCR beta VDJ combination and CDR3 sequence profiling were carried out. TCRdb used MiXCR to reprocess the reads, holding one entry per CDR3 protein. The sample lists 120,000 or so distinct CDR3 sequences, about 48% occurring once. CDR3 length equals 16 residues. V was clipped by 3 bases and J by 1 base; unmatched bases: 5. Germline values: CDR1 LNHNV, CDR2 YYDKDF (reference sequence). Study conclusions and caveats: Statistical testing detected no significant gap in CD8+ Simpson's diversity between patients and controls. Shared by patients and controls, almost 30 CD8+ CDR3s were abundant in patients.

The sample consisted of sorted CD4+, CD8+, or CD8+CD57+ T cells (not recorded which) from PBMCs. The chain has TRBV15 and TRBJ2-3; 9 bases fit TRBD2. The receptor comes from a human donor in good health, serving as a control. The CDR3 loop reads CATSSPIAGGTDTQYF. CDR3 nucleotides: TGTGCCACCAGCAGCCCCATAGCGGGGGGCACAGATACGCAGTATTTT.